The 15 T cell receptor beta chains below all came from one sample that was sequenced in a study of control samples from healthy donors and cancer patients. Data came from immunoSEQ multiplex PCR; TCRdb stores just in-frame clones and leaves some out. The data show around 170,000 clones, around 90% seen once. What was sequenced was blood. These receptors all stem from a woman in her twenties or thirties in good health.

The chain carries TRBV7-8 and TRBJ1-5; D is unclear. V was cut by 3 bases and J by 5 bases, with 11 bases left in between. CDR3 length: 14 residues. CDR1 is SGHVS, CDR2 FQNEAQ, per germline. This CDR3 reads CASSFRLGDQPQHF. CDR3 DNA: TGTGCCAGCAGCTTTAGGCTGGGAGATCAGCCCCAGCATTTT.

The DNA of the CDR3 is TGTGCCAGCAGTTACTCGATTGTTCCCGGGGAGCTGTTTTTT. Protein: CASSYSIVPGELFF. This chain links TRBV6-5 with TRBJ2-2; the D is unclear. This CDR3 has 14 amino acids. V lost 0 bases and J lost 6, with 8 bases in between. CDR1 is MNHEY, CDR2 SVGAGI, per germline.

The rearrangement joins TRBV3-1 (or the pseudogene TRBV3-2) to TRBJ1-1; D remains unclear. Germline V lookup: CDR1 LGHDT, CDR2 YNNKEL (reference sequence). The V end was cut by 2 bases, the J end by 0 bases, with 4 bases between. This CDR3 region has 13 residues. CDR3 sequence reads: CASSQTMNTEAFF. The CDR3 region has the DNA TGTGCCAGCAGCCAAACAATGAACACTGAAGCTTTCTTT.

This clone was seen a handful of times. The chain has TRBV7-8 and TRBJ2-3, with unresolved D. V was clipped by 0 bases and J by 3 bases, with 16 bases between them. This CDR3 comprises 17 residues. Germline V gene lookup returns CDR1 SGHVS and CDR2 FQNEAQ. The CDR3 here is CASSLAGGPLGTDTQYF. The CDR3 DNA is TGTGCCAGCAGCTTAGCCGGTGGTCCCCTGGGGACAGATACGCAGTATTTT. The whole variable domain, remainder taken from reference TRBV7-8 and TRBJ2-3, is GAGVSQSPRYKVAKRGQDVALRCDPISGHVSLFWYQQALGQGPEFLTYFQNEAQLDKSGLPSDRFFAERPEGSVSTLKIQRTQQEDSAVYLCASSLAGGPLGTDTQYFGPGTRLTVL.

The chain's CDR3 is CASSQTGGSNTEAFF. The CDR3 coding sequence is TGTGCCAGTAGTCAGACGGGAGGGTCAAACACTGAAGCTTTCTTT. This rearrangement joins TRBV19 to TRBJ1-1, with D unclear. V was cut by 5 bases and J by 2 bases, with 15 bases left in between. Germline V lookup: CDR1 LNHDA, CDR2 SQIVND (reference sequence). This CDR3 is built from 15 residues. Full variable domain (remainder filled in from reference TRBV19 and TRBJ1-1): DGGITQSPKYLFRKEGQNVTLSCEQNLNHDAMYWYRQDPGQGLRLIYYSQIVNDFQKGDIAEGYSVSREKKESFPLTVTSAQKNPTAFYLCASSQTGGSNTEAFFGQGTRLTVV.

CDR3 in DNA: TGCGCCAGCAGCCAAAATTCCGGGACCCTGAACGGCTACACCTTC. As protein: CASSQNSGTLNGYTF. The chain combines TRBV4-1 with TRBJ1-2, with TRBD1 as a possible D gene (5 bases). The CDR3 loop spans 15 amino acids. The germline V gene encodes CDR1 MGHRA and CDR2 YSYEKL. V was pared by 2 bases and J by 8 bases, with 18 bases between.

V usage is TRBV25-1 and J usage is TRBJ2-2; D gene uncertain. Germline loops: CDR1 MGHDK, CDR2 SYGVNS. The germline V and J ends were trimmed by 1 base and 5 bases, with 8 bases remaining between them. The CDR3 is made up of 14 amino acids. CDR3 nucleotide sequence: TGTGCCAGCAGTGAATCGGGTGAAACCGGGGAGCTGTTTTTT. It yields the protein CASSESGETGELFF.

This clone was counted a single time. The chain has TRBV3-1 (or the pseudogene TRBV3-2) and TRBJ2-1; 12 bases map to TRBD1. The ends lost 0 bases at V and 7 bases at J; junction bases unmatched: 4. Germline V gives CDR1 LGHDT, CDR2 YNNKEL (reference sequence). The CDR3 extends over 16 amino acids. CDR3 in DNA: TGTGCCAGCAGCCAAGAGGGACAGGGGGCTGCAAATGAGCAGTTCTTC. It yields the protein CASSQEGQGAANEQFF.

The J gene is TRBJ2-2, the V gene TRBV5-1; 11 nucleotides match TRBD2. Trimming removed 0 bases from V and 5 bases from J; junction bases left unmatched: 6. CDR1 and CDR2 from the germline V gene are SGHRS and YFSETQ. CDR3 length: 17 residues. CDR3 sequence: CASSLVLAGDQTGELFF. In DNA form, the CDR3 reads TGCGCCAGCAGCTTGGTACTAGCGGGGGATCAAACCGGGGAGCTGTTTTTT. The full variable domain, in which reference TRBV5-1 and TRBJ2-2 provide the parts outside the CDR3, is KAGVTQTPRYLIKTRGQQVTLSCSPISGHRSVSWYQQTPGQGLQFLFEYFSETQRNKGNFPGRFSGRQFSNSRSEMNVSTLELGDSALYLCASSLVLAGDQTGELFFGEGSRLTVL.

The J gene is TRBJ2-3, the V gene TRBV11-3, with 11 bases identical to TRBD2. The germline gives CDR1 SGHNT, CDR2 YENEEA. The CDR3 has 15 amino acids. V gave up 1 base and J gave up 7 bases; unmatched junction bases: 4. The CDR3 sequence: CASSLVSSGRHTQYF. Written as DNA, the CDR3 is TGTGCCAGCAGCTTAGTATCTAGCGGGAGGCATACGCAGTATTTT.

The rearrangement joins TRBV6-1 to TRBJ1-2; TRBD1 might be the D (6 bases). V was trimmed by 2 bases and J by 0 bases, leaving 10 bases between them. This CDR3 comprises 15 residues. Germline assignment: CDR1 MNHNS and CDR2 SASEGT. CDR3 DNA: TGTGCCAGCAGTGAAAAGAGGGGGGCTAACTATGGCTACACCTTC. It codes for CASSEKRGANYGYTF.

This sequence joins TRBV7-9 and TRBJ1-1; no clear D gene. The germline V gene has CDR1 SEHNR and CDR2 FQNEAQ (reference sequence). V dropped 3 bases and J dropped 3 bases, with 5 bases sitting between them. This CDR3 spans 12 amino acids. CDR3: CASSLMDTEAFF. In nucleotides, the CDR3 is TGTGCCAGCAGCTTGATGGACACTGAAGCTTTCTTT.

This rearrangement joins TRBV5-5 to TRBJ1-2; 8 bases line up with TRBD1. J was trimmed by 1 base and V by 4 bases; bases with no gene match: 6. The CDR3 totals 15 residues. The germline V gene has CDR1 SGHKS and CDR2 YYEKEE (reference sequence). The CDR3 DNA reads TGTGCCAGCAGCGTTAACAGGGGGGATAACTATGGCTACACCTTC. It specifies CASSVNRGDNYGYTF.

The chain has TRBV7-2 and TRBJ1-1; no definite D call. The CDR3 extends over 14 amino acids. Trimming cost V 1 base and J 1 base, with 7 bases left between them. Germline-derived CDR1 and CDR2 are SGHTA and FQGNSA. The CDR3 region is CASSLVSANTEAFF. The DNA of the CDR3 is TGTGCCAGCAGCTTAGTATCAGCGAACACTGAAGCTTTCTTT.

The chain carries TRBV24-1 and TRBJ1-2, with 7 positions matching TRBD1. Germline V gene sequence: CDR1 KGHDR, CDR2 SFDVKD. V shed 1 base, J shed 6 bases, and the junction held 4 bases outside the gene matches. This CDR3 is built from 14 residues. Here the CDR3 reads CATSDLDREDGYTF. The CDR3 coding sequence is TGTGCCACCAGTGATTTAGACAGGGAGGATGGCTACACCTTC.